This entry concerns a single T cell receptor beta chain. Clones were sequenced by immunoSEQ multiplex PCR, and TCRdb holds only the in-frame ones, with some missing. The sample contains about 65,000 clones, about nine tenths of which appear only once. CDR1 LNHDA and CDR2 SQIVND come from the germline V gene (reference sequence). Deletions cut 2 bases from V and 3 bases from J, with 14 bases between. This CDR3 spans 15 amino acids. The data are from a study of OX40 agonist ivuxolimab in advanced cancers. The chain is built from TRBV19 and TRBJ2-7; the D gene is possibly TRBD1 (6 bases). The sample consisted of CD4+ or CD8+ T cells sorted from blood, taken in a trial of the OX40 agonist ivuxolimab. The sequence derives from an adult with an advanced solid tumor such as melanoma, head and neck, liver or kidney cancer. The CDR3 protein is CASSISIQGFYEQYF. The CDR3 DNA is TGTGCCAGTAGTATATCAATTCAGGGGTTCTACGAGCAGTACTTC.